This TCR beta chain comes out of a study of spatial heterogeneity in lung cancer. The V segment lost 3 bases and the J segment 4 bases; nucleotides outside the gene matches: 10. This CDR3 is 18 amino acids long. Germline loops: CDR1 SGHNT, CDR2 YYREEE (reference sequence). Via MiXCR, TCRdb re-called the 5' RACE reads, giving one row per CDR3 protein. The sample has about 6,100 distinct CDR3 sequences, roughly 8% seen once; the top ten hold around 18%. In this sample, this clonotype is medium-sized (0.01 to 0.1%). Time point noted: sample taken at primary tumor resection. This clonotype originated in a female donor with early-stage non-small cell lung cancer. Source: normal lung tissue next to the tumor, taken at surgery. This chain connects TRBV5-4 to TRBJ2-3, with 14 bases identical to TRBD2. CDR3 sequence: CASSSRWGLAGEADTQYF. CDR3 coding DNA: TGTGCCAGCAGCTCCAGGTGGGGACTAGCGGGGGAGGCAGATACGCAGTATTTT.